The TCR beta chain under discussion was sequenced for a study of blood T cell repertoires in COVID-19. As for the study in general: Italy, Spain and the United States were the sources of the convalescent and acute COVID-19 samples.

The method was immunoSEQ multiplex PCR; TCRdb's version includes in-frame clones alone and lacks a portion of them. The repertoire holds fewer than 60,000 clones, with about 84% as singletons. The CDR3 is made up of 11 amino acids. V lost 4 bases and J 7 bases, leaving 7 bases between the germline ends. The germline V gene encodes CDR1 MNHNY and CDR2 SVGAGI (reference sequence). The TCR originated in a human donor in a cohort sampled during active COVID-19. Sample: peripheral blood. V and J are TRBV6-6 and TRBJ1-1; TRBD1 might be the D (6 bases). The CDR3 reads CASSLDSEAFF. The CDR3 DNA sequence: TGTGCCAGCAGTTTGGACAGTGAAGCTTTCTTT.